Here is one T cell receptor (beta chain) with its context. There is no known antigen for this receptor. No base-level quality is on record; no much larger clone is a single base apart. Using immunoSEQ, frozen genomic DNA was subjected to high-throughput TCRbeta CDR3 sequencing, a process that included PCR amplification, mapping, bias correction and internal controls. In the paper's pipeline: Productive rearrangements were retained, and unique TCRbeta sequences were defined by the CDR3 nucleotide sequence together with the V and J gene. For a sequence to be called donor-reactive, it needed a frequency of at least 0.01% and at least 5-fold expansion in CFSE-low cells compared with unstimulated pre-transplant cells. Minimum frequency thresholds were set for each subject based on the unstimulated sample with the lowest template count, ensuring at least 90% detection power. Repertoire turnover was measured by Jensen-Shannon divergence between the top 1000 TCRbeta sequences post- and pre-transplant. Two-sided Fisher's exact tests were used to test for changes in the detection of donor-reactive sequences. Drawn from immuneACCESS, this table holds only the in-frame rearrangements with V and J called that TCRdb kept. Clones are partly lost; checked studies trace under half to an unresolved V gene and leave the rest unexplained. V and J calls and clone size are given by that table; D and trimming were obtained from the DNA. A total of roughly 120,000 clones appear in this sample, 90% of them only once. More than 0.8% of the sample comes from the top ten.

Germline trimming amounts to 2 bases on V and 4 bases on J, with 6 as the count of junction bases outside the gene matches. There are 15 amino acids in the CDR3, from cysteine to phenylalanine inclusive. Of all the DNA, just the CDR3 is kept, 45 bases in frame from base 1. Via the germline V gene, CDR1 is LGHNA and CDR2 YNFKEQ. The data belong to a study of T cell clones after liver transplantation (dated by TCRdb to between 2019 and 2020). About the study as a whole: The samples were obtained from ITN030ST, a randomized trial that attempted immunosuppression withdrawal within 2 years after liver transplantation. Donor-reactive T cell clones were identified by TCRbeta sequencing following a pre-transplant mixed lymphocyte reaction and were subsequently tracked in post-transplant blood. As an antigen-independent comparator for the donor-reactive sequences, third party-reactive TCRbeta sequences from pre-transplant MLRs were identified as well. Of the eight recipients, a few were HCV-positive, while the remaining recipients had been transplanted for non-autoimmune, non-viral indications. Subjects received no induction therapy and standard immunosuppression until randomization at 12-24 months post-transplant. Tolerance meant complete immunosuppression withdrawal for at least one year without liver enzymes rising beyond twice the upper limit of normal. Blood samples were collected pre-transplant, pre-randomization before withdrawal, and post-randomization after either full withdrawal or failed withdrawal. The study cohort included 8 liver transplant recipients, of whom 3 were classified as tolerant and 5 as non-tolerant. The study at large found these results: Low numbers of available donor cells limited the measurable donor-reactive repertoire in a couple of subjects. Since no allograft tissue specimens were available, donor-reactive T cells may have migrated into the graft instead of being deleted. In most of the 8 subjects, regardless of tolerance or HCV status, circulating donor-reactive CD4 TCRbeta sequences dropped significantly post-transplant. A greater decline was seen for donor-reactive sequences than for third party-reactive sequences, suggesting partial antigen-specific deletion unrelated to withdrawal success. Conclusions were preliminary, limited by small, heterogeneous patient numbers and non-standardized post-transplant time points. When repertoire turnover was taken into account, detection of donor-reactive sequences was significantly reduced in 7 of 8 subjects for CD4 and in 8 of 8 subjects for CD8.

Unstimulated PBMCs, after thawing, were stained for CD3, CD4 and CD8 and then FACS-sorted into CD3+CD4+ and CD3+CD8+ populations. All 8 studied subjects were randomized to immunosuppression withdrawal. The Qiagen DNeasy Blood and Tissue Kit was used for genomic DNA isolation. The sequences come from CD4+ T cells from blood, collected 12 months after liver transplant. The chain was built from TRBV4-2 and TRBJ1-1; TRBD1 matches 8 bases in the middle. This receptor was identified in a human patient who received a liver transplant. In patients who had a transplant, some T cells may come from the graft donor. The DNA is TGTGCCAGCAGCCAACCGGACAGGGTAGGCACTGAAGCTTTCTTT. It specifies CASSQPDRVGTEAFF.